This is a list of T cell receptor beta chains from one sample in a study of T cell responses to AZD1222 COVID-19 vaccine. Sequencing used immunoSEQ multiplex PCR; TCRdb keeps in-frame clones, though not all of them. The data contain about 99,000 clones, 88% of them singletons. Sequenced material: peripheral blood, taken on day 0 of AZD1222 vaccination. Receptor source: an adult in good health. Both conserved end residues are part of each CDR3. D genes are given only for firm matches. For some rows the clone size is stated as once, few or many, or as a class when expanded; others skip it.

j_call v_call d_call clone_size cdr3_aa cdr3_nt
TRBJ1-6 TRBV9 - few CASSVAWGLDSPLHF TGTGCCAGCAGCGTAGCTTGGGGGCTCGATTCACCCCTCCACTTT
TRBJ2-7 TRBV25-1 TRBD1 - CASSGTGGSYEQYF TGTGCCAGCAGTGGGACAGGAGGCTCCTACGAGCAGTACTTC
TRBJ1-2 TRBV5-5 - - CASSWGLTYGYTF TGTGCCAGCAGCTGGGGACTTACCTATGGCTACACCTTC
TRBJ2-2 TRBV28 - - CASSLFTGTNTGELFF TGTGCCAGCAGTTTATTTACAGGCACGAACACCGGGGAGCTGTTTTTT
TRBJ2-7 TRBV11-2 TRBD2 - CASSLRGTSGYEQYF TGTGCCAGCAGCCTACGCGGGACTAGCGGCTACGAGCAGTACTTC
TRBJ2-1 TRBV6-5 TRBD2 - CASSRLAVSYNEQFF TGTGCCAGCAGTAGGCTAGCGGTATCCTACAATGAGCAGTTCTTC
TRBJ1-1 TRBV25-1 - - CASSDRTLGTEAFF TGTGCCAGCAGTGATAGGACACTGGGAACTGAAGCTTTCTTT
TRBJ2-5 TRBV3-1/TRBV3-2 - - CASKPPYLETQYF TGTGCCAGCAAACCCCCTTATTTAGAGACCCAGTACTTC
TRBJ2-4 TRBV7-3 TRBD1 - CASSSGTGVGAKNIQYF TGTGCCAGCAGCTCAGGGACAGGGGTGGGGGCCAAAAACATTCAGTACTTC
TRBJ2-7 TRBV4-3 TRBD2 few CASSRSTGGHYEQYF TGCGCCAGCAGCCGCTCCACGGGGGGGCATTACGAGCAGTACTTC
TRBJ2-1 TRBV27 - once CASSLPYSGTVYNEQFF TGTGCCAGCAGTTTACCGTATAGCGGAACGGTTTACAATGAGCAGTTCTTC
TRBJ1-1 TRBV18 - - CASSPPVETEAFF TGTGCCAGCTCACCACCTGTAGAGACTGAAGCTTTCTTT
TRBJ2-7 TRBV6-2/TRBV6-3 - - CASSFEYSDRGKQYF TGTGCCAGCAGTTTCGAGTATTCCGATCGGGGGAAGCAGTACTTC
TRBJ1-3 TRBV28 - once CASKVGGTTGNTIYF TGTGCCAGCAAAGTCGGGGGGACAACTGGAAACACCATATATTTT
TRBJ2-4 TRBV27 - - CASSPNGQLKNIQYF TGTGCCAGCAGTCCCAATGGACAGCTCAAAAACATTCAGTACTTC
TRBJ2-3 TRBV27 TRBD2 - CASSSLAGYADTQYF TGTGCCAGCAGTTCTCTAGCGGGATATGCGGATACGCAGTATTTT
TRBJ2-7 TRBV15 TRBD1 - CATGDRDRVYEQYF TGTGCCACCGGTGACCGGGACAGGGTCTACGAGCAGTACTTC
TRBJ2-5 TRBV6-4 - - CASSEKGGEAETQYF TGCGCCAGCAGTGAGAAGGGGGGCGAGGCGGAGACCCAGTACTTC
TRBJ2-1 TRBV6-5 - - CASSYDVGRSNEQFF TGTGCCAGCAGTTACGATGTGGGACGTTCAAATGAGCAGTTCTTC
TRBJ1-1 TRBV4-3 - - CASSQAEGTPIPAVFF TGCGCCAGCAGCCAAGCGGAAGGGACACCAATCCCGGCTGTGTTCTTT
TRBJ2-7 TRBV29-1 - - CSVPRGGVGNEQYF TGCAGCGTCCCACGGGGAGGCGTGGGCAACGAGCAGTACTTC
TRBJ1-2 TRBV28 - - CASSFPGRANYGYTF TGTGCCAGCAGTTTCCCGGGACGGGCTAACTATGGCTACACCTTC
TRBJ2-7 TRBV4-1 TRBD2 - CASSHGTSSYEQYF TGCGCCAGCAGCCACGGGACTAGCTCCTACGAGCAGTACTTC
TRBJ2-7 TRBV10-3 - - CAISESVSYEQYF TGTGCCATCAGTGAGTCGGTTTCCTACGAGCAGTACTTC
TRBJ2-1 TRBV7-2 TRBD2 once CASSPGLAGAAEQFF TGTGCCAGCAGCCCCGGACTAGCGGGAGCGGCTGAGCAGTTCTTC
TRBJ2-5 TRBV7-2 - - CASSLAGGLVETQYF TGTGCCAGCAGCTTAGCGGGAGGACTTGTGGAGACCCAGTACTTC
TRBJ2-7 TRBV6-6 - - CASSYSRGSSYEQYF TGTGCCAGCAGTTACTCGAGAGGGAGCTCCTACGAGCAGTACTTC
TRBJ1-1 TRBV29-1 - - CSVEDLIPRNTEAFF TGCAGCGTTGAAGACTTAATTCCCAGGAACACTGAAGCTTTCTTT
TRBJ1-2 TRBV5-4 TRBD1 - CASSWTGGVGYTF TGTGCCAGCAGCTGGACAGGGGGCGTAGGCTACACCTTC
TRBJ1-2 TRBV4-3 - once CASSQDVRRGYGYTF TGCGCCAGCAGCCAAGATGTCAGGCGAGGCTATGGCTACACCTTC